This TCR beta chain was identified in a study of T-cell memory formation after mild COVID-19. Whole-study context: Across donors, TCR clusters were largely donor specific. Study results and limitations: Day 15 to 85 contracting clones showed balanced CD4/CD8; day 15 to 37 expanders favored CD4+. Clones which contracted sat mainly in CM and EM if CD4+, and in EMRA if CD8+.

This clonotype came up a few times. Its antigen is unidentified. Barcoded TCR alpha and TCR beta cDNA libraries with UMIs came from 5'RACE using constant-segment primers. In TCRdb, the 5' RACE reads were re-called with MiXCR into one record per CDR3 protein. The sample shows 110,000 to 150,000 distinct CDR3 sequences, almost 25% of them seen only once. This TCR derives from an adult woman who had mild COVID-19 (a few samples of this study predate the infection). Cell type and time point are not known. Sequenced sample: PBMCs or a T cell subset sorted from them (not recorded which).

The CDR3 nucleotides read TGCAGCGTTGAATGGCCAGGGCTGAACACTGAAGCTTTCTTT. Residues: CSVEWPGLNTEAFF. This chain uses TRBV29-1 with TRBJ1-1; TRBD1 might be the D (5 bases). CDR1 and CDR2 (germline): SQVTM, ANQGSEA. The length of the CDR3 is 14 residues. The V and J ends lost 2 bases and 0 bases respectively, with 10 bases between them.